This TCR beta chain was recovered during a study of blood T cells in healthy people across ages. The V and J ends lost 10 bases and 4 bases respectively, with 11 bases between them. This CDR3 has 13 amino acids. Study-level results: Strong correlation existed between TCR beta diversity and naive T cell percentage.

With regard to this clonotype: The antigen is not known.

A second PCR, run for roughly 7 to 12 cycles, used a sample-barcoded 5' primer plus a J-beta primer mix. Each cDNA molecule received a tag from a template-switch adaptor that had 12 random nucleotides. TCRdb ran MiXCR on the 5' RACE reads and lists one entry per CDR3 protein. The table lists hundreds of thousands of distinct CDR3 sequences, more than 40% of them singletons. Every sample gave at least 5.5 micrograms of total RNA when it was extracted. Sample: blood. The sequence was collected from a woman in her sixties in good health. This chain connects TRBV12-3 or TRBV12-4 to TRBJ2-6; a possible D gene is TRBD1 (5 bases). The CDR3: CANSDTGANVLTF. DNA for the CDR3: TGTGCCAACTCGGACACCGGGGCCAACGTCCTGACTTTC.